A selection of T cell receptor beta chains follows, all from one sample in a study of CD8 T cells in ankylosing spondylitis. TCRdb independently ran MiXCR on the 5' RACE reads; one entry per CDR3 protein. The sample contains under 250,000 distinct CDR3 sequences, roughly 24% of which appear only once. The sequencing sample was made of blood, either unsorted or a sorted T cell fraction (not recorded which). Every receptor here comes from a male donor with ankylosing spondylitis or in good health (not recorded which). CDR3s include the opening cysteine and the closing phenylalanine or tryptophan. D genes are given only for firm matches. Clone size is given for some rows only: seen once, a few or many times, or a class if the clone is expanded.

J gene,V gene,D gene,clone size,CDR3 DNA,CDR3 protein
TRBJ2-3,TRBV12-5,-,many,TGTGCTAGTGGTTTGTACGGAGGACTAACAACAGATACGCAGTATTTT,CASGLYGGLTTDTQYF
TRBJ1-2,TRBV20-1,-,many,TGCAGTGCCCCGTCAGCTGCTATTGACACCTTC,CSAPSAAIDTF
TRBJ2-2,TRBV3-1,TRBD2,once,TGTGCCAGCAGCCCCAGCGGGAGGGCCGGGAAGCTGTTTTTT,CASSPSGRAGKLFF
TRBJ2-7,TRBV5-1,-,many,TGCGCCAGCAGCTTGGAGGGGCGATACGAGCAGTACTTC,CASSLEGRYEQYF
TRBJ1-2,TRBV20-1,-,-,TGCAGTGCTAGTCACCAGGGTGTTGGCTACACCTTC,CSASHQGVGYTF
TRBJ2-3,TRBV20-1,TRBD1,-,TGCAGTGCTAGCCGAGCAGGGGGCGTGGATACGCAGTATTTT,CSASRAGGVDTQYF
TRBJ2-1,TRBV10-3,TRBD2,-,TGTGCCATCAGCGAAGGGCTAGCGGGAAGCAATGAGCAGTTCTTC,CAISEGLAGSNEQFF
TRBJ2-5,TRBV24-1,-,-,TGTGCCACCAGTGAAGCCGGGACCCAAGGAAAGACCCAGTACTTC,CATSEAGTQGKTQYF
TRBJ2-5,TRBV12-3/TRBV12-4,TRBD1,-,TGTGCCAGCAGCCCACAGGGGGCAAGAGAGACCCAGTACTTC,CASSPQGARETQYF
TRBJ2-4,TRBV6-1,TRBD2,many,TGTGCCACCCACCCGGCGGGAGCCCTTGGCAAAAACATTCAGTACTTC,CATHPAGALGKNIQYF
TRBJ1-5,TRBV27,-,many,TGTGCCAGCAGTTTTACATTCTCCAGGGACCAGCCCCAGCATTTT,CASSFTFSRDQPQHF
TRBJ2-2,TRBV7-3,-,-,TGTGCCAGCAGCCCCAATGGCGGGGAGCTGTTTTTT,CASSPNGGELFF
TRBJ2-5,TRBV6-7,-,-,TGTGCCAGCAGGGTGACTAGTGTGGAGACCCAGTACTTC,CASRVTSVETQYF
TRBJ2-3,TRBV12-3/TRBV12-4,-,many,TGTGCCAGTATCCAGGGGAAGACAGATACGCAGTATTTT,CASIQGKTDTQYF
TRBJ2-4,TRBV20-1,-,few,TGCAGTGCTAGGGGGACTCGGGCCAAAAACATTCAGTACTTC,CSARGTRAKNIQYF
TRBJ2-7,TRBV5-8,TRBD1,many,TGTGCCAGCAGACCAACCCTACAGGGGGCAGGCTACGAGCAGTACTTC,CASRPTLQGAGYEQYF
TRBJ2-7,TRBV12-3/TRBV12-4,TRBD2,many,TGTGCCAGCAGTTCGTTACTAGCGGGGGCCTACGAGCAGTACTTC,CASSSLLAGAYEQYF
TRBJ2-5,TRBV5-1,-,few,TGCGCCAGCAGATCGGAAGAAGAGACCCAGTACTTC,CASRSEEETQYF
TRBJ2-7,TRBV20-1,-,-,TGCAGTGCCCCTAAGGGGGGAAGCTCCTACGAGCAGTACTTC,CSAPKGGSSYEQYF
TRBJ2-7,TRBV9,-,many,TGTGCCAGCAGCCCAGACCGAAAGACCGGCGAGCAGTACTTC,CASSPDRKTGEQYF
TRBJ2-2,TRBV7-2,-,many,TGTGCCAGCAGCTTGGGGACGGACACCGGGGAGCTGTTTTTT,CASSLGTDTGELFF
TRBJ2-7,TRBV5-1,TRBD2,many,TGCGCCAGCAGTCGCGGGACTAGCGGGAGCCAATTCTACGAGCAGTACTTC,CASSRGTSGSQFYEQYF
TRBJ2-7,TRBV20-1,-,few,TGCAGTGCTACCCCGTGGGAAGGGGGGTCGGAGCAGTACTTC,CSATPWEGGSEQYF
TRBJ2-1,TRBV20-1,TRBD2,many,TGCAGTGCTAGTTCTAGCGGGAGGTTGAATGAGCAGTTCTTC,CSASSSGRLNEQFF
TRBJ2-5,TRBV9,-,few,TGTGCCAGCAGCGTAGGTTCGGGTCCAGTGATAGAGACCCAGTACTTC,CASSVGSGPVIETQYF
TRBJ1-1,TRBV4-1,TRBD1,many,TGCGCCAGCAGCCAAGGAGGGACAGTTAAGAACACTGAAGCTTTCTTT,CASSQGGTVKNTEAFF
TRBJ1-6,TRBV28,-,many,TGTGCCAGCACCACCCCAGGGCGGGTACGTTCACCCCTCCACTTT,CASTTPGRVRSPLHF
TRBJ2-1,TRBV10-3,TRBD1,many,TGTGCCGTCTCCGGGACAGGGAAGGTCGGTGAGCAGTTCTTC,CAVSGTGKVGEQFF
TRBJ1-2,TRBV6-1,TRBD1,-,TGTGCCAGCAGTGATCGCAGGGGGCTAATGCATGGCTACACCTTC,CASSDRRGLMHGYTF
TRBJ1-5,TRBV20-1,-,-,TGCAGTGGAAGGGCTGGCAATCAGCCCCAGCATTTT,CSGRAGNQPQHF
TRBJ2-6,TRBV20-1,TRBD2,-,TGCAGTGCTAGTGTAGCGGGAAGCTCTGGGGCCAACGTCCTGACTTTC,CSASVAGSSGANVLTF
TRBJ2-2,TRBV12-3/TRBV12-4,TRBD1,few,TGTGCCAGTAGGACAGGGGGATACACCGGGGAGCTGTTTTTT,CASRTGGYTGELFF
TRBJ1-2,TRBV2,-,many,TGTGCCAGCAGAAAGATGACAGGTCAATCCGGCTACACCTTC,CASRKMTGQSGYTF
TRBJ2-5,TRBV20-1,TRBD2,many,TGCAGTGCTAGTCTAAGCGGGGGGAGTGGGACCCAGTACTTC,CSASLSGGSGTQYF
TRBJ1-1,TRBV20-1,-,few,TGCAGTGCTAGTAGGATGGTGAACACTGAAGCTTTCTTT,CSASRMVNTEAFF
TRBJ2-1,TRBV12-5,-,many,TGTGCTAGTGGTTTGCGGGACTCCCCCTACAATGAGCAGTTCTTC,CASGLRDSPYNEQFF
TRBJ1-3,TRBV29-1,TRBD1,many,TGCAGCGTTACGACAGGGAACTCTGGAAACACCATATATTTT,CSVTTGNSGNTIYF
TRBJ1-6,TRBV5-1,-,many,TGCGCCAGCAGGAGGAACAGGGACCATAATTCACCCCTCCACTTT,CASRRNRDHNSPLHF
TRBJ2-5,TRBV7-3,-,many,TGTGCCAGCAGCCCGACCATAACAGGGAGGGAGACCCAGTACTTC,CASSPTITGRETQYF
TRBJ1-4,TRBV3-1,-,many,TGTGCCAGCAGCCATCCTAATGAAAAACTGTTTTTT,CASSHPNEKLFF
TRBJ2-7,TRBV5-1,-,many,TGCGCCAGCAGCCCAAGGGACAAACCCTACGAGCAGTACTTC,CASSPRDKPYEQYF
TRBJ2-3,TRBV20-1,-,few,TGCAGTGCTAGCCCCGCCGGGGGTCGCACAGATACGCAGTATTTT,CSASPAGGRTDTQYF
TRBJ2-7,TRBV2,-,-,TGTGCCAGCAGTGAACTAGGCGTCGAGCAGTACTTC,CASSELGVEQYF
TRBJ2-2,TRBV5-1,TRBD1,many,TGCGCCAGCAGCCCGGGACAGATAAACACCGGGGAGCTGTTTTTT,CASSPGQINTGELFF
TRBJ2-2,TRBV24-1,-,many,TGTGCCACCAGTGATTCGGGTTCGGGCTCCGGGGAGCTGTTTTTT,CATSDSGSGSGELFF
TRBJ2-7,TRBV7-9,-,many,TGTGCCAGCAGCTTGGGGGAACCCCCCTACGAGCAGTACTTC,CASSLGEPPYEQYF
TRBJ2-3,TRBV20-1,TRBD2,few,TGCAGTGCCGACCTAGCGGGAGGAACAGATACGCAGTATTTT,CSADLAGGTDTQYF
TRBJ1-3,TRBV28,-,many,TGTGCCAGCAGTTTGGGACTGGTCTCTGGAAACACCATATATTTT,CASSLGLVSGNTIYF
TRBJ2-5,TRBV9,TRBD1,many,TGTGCCAGCAGCGCCCCAACGACAGGGGGCAGGGAGACCCAGTACTTC,CASSAPTTGGRETQYF
TRBJ2-7,TRBV29-1,TRBD2,-,TGCAGCGTTGAAGGGGCGGCGGGAGGACCCTACGAGCAGTACTTC,CSVEGAAGGPYEQYF
TRBJ2-7,TRBV12-3/TRBV12-4,-,many,TGTGCCAGCAGTTTTGGACAGACCTACGAGCAGTACTTC,CASSFGQTYEQYF
TRBJ2-7,TRBV5-1,-,many,TGCGCCAGCAGATCAGCCTACGAGCAGTACTTC,CASRSAYEQYF
TRBJ2-1,TRBV3-1,-,-,TGTGCCAGCAGCCAAGGACTAGACCACAATGAGCAGTTCTTC,CASSQGLDHNEQFF
TRBJ2-5,TRBV5-6,-,many,TGTGCCAGCAGCTTGTTCCGGCTAGCGAGATCCCAAGAGACCCAGTACTTC,CASSLFRLARSQETQYF